This T cell receptor beta chain was observed in a study of T-cell memory formation after mild COVID-19. About the study: In these data, TCR clusters were largely donor specific.

Researchers used 5'RACE with constant-segment primers to make TCR alpha and TCR beta cDNA libraries that carry sample barcodes and UMIs. TCRdb called the 5' RACE reads again in MiXCR, with one record for every CDR3 protein. There are more than 100,000 distinct CDR3 sequences in the sample; approximately 15% occur only once, and about 5.2% lies in the top ten. V dropped 2 bases and J dropped 0 bases, with 19 bases sitting between them. The CDR3 loop spans 18 amino acids. Germline loops: CDR1 SGDLS, CDR2 YYNGEE. Study-wide results and caveats: Mainly CM and EM harbored the contracting CD4+ clones; mainly EMRA harbored the CD8+ ones. Clones contracting day 15 to 85 were balanced CD4/CD8; later expanders leaned CD4+.

Remarks on this clonotype: What it binds is not known.

The sequence was collected from a man between 18 and 29 years old who had mild COVID-19 (a few samples of this study predate the infection). Cell type and time point are not known. Sequenced: PBMCs or a T cell subset sorted from them (not recorded which). The genes are TRBV9 and TRBJ2-3; D is perhaps TRBD2 (6 bases). The CDR3 DNA reads as TGTGCCAGCAGCGTCTCACATAACCTAGCGCCCAGCACAGATACGCAGTATTTT. This codes for CASSVSHNLAPSTDTQYF.